The 31 T cell receptor beta chains listed next were all sequenced from one sample in a study of radiotherapy plus CTLA-4 blockade in lung cancer. Clones were sequenced by immunoSEQ multiplex PCR, and TCRdb holds only the in-frame ones, with some missing. The sample has some 110,000 clones, over 75% seen once. The input for sequencing was peripheral blood, taken from a patient treated with radiotherapy plus ipilimumab. Source of these receptors: a human donor with non-small cell lung cancer that progressed on radiotherapy plus ipilimumab. Some clones in this sample may be carry-over from other donors' samples.

This clone was picked up a small number of times. This chain links TRBV7-8 with TRBJ2-7; the D gene could be TRBD1 or TRBD2 (5 bases each). This CDR3 contains 14 residues. V lost 5 bases, J lost 4 bases, and 15 bases lay in between. Germline-derived CDR1 and CDR2 are SGHVS and FQNEAQ. The CDR3 region has the DNA TGTGCCAGCAGCAAAGATCTGGGACCGTACGAGCAGTACTTC. It specifies CASSKDLGPYEQYF. The full variable domain, rest sourced from reference TRBV7-8 and TRBJ2-7, is GAGVSQSPRYKVAKRGQDVALRCDPISGHVSLFWYQQALGQGPEFLTYFQNEAQLDKSGLPSDRFFAERPEGSVSTLKIQRTQQEDSAVYLCASSKDLGPYEQYFGPGTRLTVT.

The chain uses TRBV5-5 and TRBJ1-5; D gene uncertain. The V gene lost 1 base and the J gene lost 2 bases, with 10 bases spanning the gap. Germline V gives CDR1 SGHKS, CDR2 YYEKEE (reference sequence). This CDR3 has 15 amino acids. CDR3 in DNA: TGTGCCAGCAGCTTGTATGGGTTCGGCAATCAGCCCCAGCATTTT. Translated, it gives CASSLYGFGNQPQHF.

This chain uses TRBV5-1 with TRBJ2-3, with D tentatively TRBD1 (6 bases). V was shortened by 0 bases and J by 0 bases, with 11 bases between the two germline ends. The length of the CDR3 is 16 residues. The germline V gene has CDR1 SGHRS and CDR2 YFSETQ. This chain's CDR3 is CASSLGGGPSTDTQYF. The DNA of the CDR3 is TGCGCCAGCAGCTTGGGAGGGGGTCCGAGCACAGATACGCAGTATTTT.

The gene calls are TRBV30 and TRBJ1-1; D remains unclear. The CDR3 runs to 11 residues. From germline, CDR1 is GTSNPN and CDR2 SVGIG (reference sequence). V lost 3 bases and J 2 bases, leaving 4 bases between the germline ends. CDR3 nucleotides: TGTGCCTGGAGCCTCAACACTGAAGCTTTCTTT. Translating gives CAWSLNTEAFF.

The gene calls are TRBV5-4 and TRBJ2-1; 10 bases map to TRBD1. V lost 3 bases and J lost 3; bases outside the gene matches: 3. Germline CDR1 SGHNT, CDR2 YYREEE (reference sequence). The CDR3 consists of 15 residues. The CDR3 nucleotides read TGTGCCAGCAGCTCAGGACAGGGGGACTACAATGAGCAGTTCTTC. Protein product: CASSSGQGDYNEQFF. Full variable domain (rest looked up from reference TRBV5-4 and TRBJ2-1): ETGVTQSPTHLIKTRGQQVTLRCSSQSGHNTVSWYQQALGQGPQFIFQYYREEENGRGNFPPRFSGLQFPNYSSELNVNALELDDSALYLCASSSGQGDYNEQFFGPGTRLTVL.

This clone was seen only once. The rearrangement joins TRBV19 to TRBJ2-1; tentatively, D is TRBD2 (5 bases). V gave up 7 bases and J gave up 0 bases, with 13 bases separating them. CDR1 LNHDA and CDR2 SQIVND come from the germline V gene (reference sequence). The CDR3 sequence is 15 residues long. The CDR3: CASTLRESSYNEQFF. CDR3 nucleotide sequence: TGTGCCAGTACCCTCCGGGAAAGCTCCTACAATGAGCAGTTCTTC.

This chain links TRBV5-6 with TRBJ2-5; 7 nucleotides agree with TRBD2. Unmatched junction bases numbered 11, after V lost 4 bases and J lost 2 bases. The CDR3 spans 16 residues. Germline V lookup: CDR1 SGHDT, CDR2 YYEEEE. CDR3 amino acids: CASSRRGGGLQETQYF. In DNA form, the CDR3 reads TGTGCCAGCAGCCGCCGGGGCGGGGGACTTCAAGAGACCCAGTACTTC. Supplemented by reference TRBV5-6 and TRBJ2-5, the full variable domain reads DAGVTQSPTHLIKTRGQQVTLRCSPKSGHDTVSWYQQALGQGPQFIFQYYEEEERQRGNFPDRFSGHQFPNYSSELNVNALLLGDSALYLCASSRRGGGLQETQYFGPGTRLLVL.

This chain joins TRBV6-6 and TRBJ1-1; D may be TRBD1 (6 bases). Germline loops: CDR1 MNHNY, CDR2 SVGAGI (reference sequence). Trimming took off 6 bases at V and 5 bases at J, with 13 bases between the two ends. The CDR3 consists of 13 residues. The CDR3 spells CASSPQGWTEAFF. The CDR3 DNA reads as TGTGCCAGCAGCCCACAGGGTTGGACTGAAGCTTTCTTT.

The chain has TRBV4-2 and TRBJ2-3; TRBD2 matches at 10 bases. The V gene end was trimmed by 4 bases and the J gene end by 6 bases; junction bases not matched to a gene: 16. Per germline, CDR1 LGHNA and CDR2 YNFKEQ. CDR3 length equals 18 residues. CDR3 amino acids: CASSPRTSGGAEEDTQYF. The CDR3 DNA sequence: TGTGCCAGCAGCCCGCGGACGAGCGGGGGGGCCGAGGAGGATACGCAGTATTTT.

The rearrangement uses TRBV16 and TRBJ2-5; D is unclear. The CDR3 runs to 13 residues. Germline V lookup: CDR1 KGHSY, CDR2 FQNENV. The ends were cut back, 2 bases at V and 1 base at J, with 5 bases in the middle. CDR3: CASSQTSQETQYF. CDR3 sequence (DNA): TGTGCCAGCAGCCAAACGAGCCAAGAGACCCAGTACTTC.

This clone was recorded once. The chain couples TRBV7-2 to TRBJ2-5, with D possibly TRBD2 on 6 matching bases. Germline loops: CDR1 SGHTA, CDR2 FQGNSA. The V end lost 1 base, the J end lost 2 bases, and 11 bases lay between the germline ends. This CDR3 comprises 15 residues. Here the CDR3 reads CASSLGGTWQETQYF. The CDR3, as DNA: TGTGCCAGCAGCTTAGGCGGGACTTGGCAAGAGACCCAGTACTTC.

The CDR3 nucleotides read TGCGCCAGCTCCCCGGGTGGGGTCCGTACAGATACGCAGTATTTT. Amino acids: CASSPGGVRTDTQYF. The chain links TRBV4-1 to TRBJ2-3; D not certain. Trimming pared 8 bases from V and 3 bases from J, leaving 18 bases between. The V gene's germline CDR1 is MGHRA and CDR2 YSYEKL. This CDR3 comprises 15 residues.

This sequence joins TRBV10-3 and TRBJ2-3, with 9 positions matching TRBD1. With 5 bases clipped from V and 1 base from J, the junction kept 7 bases outside the gene matches. The CDR3 runs to 16 residues. The germline V gene encodes CDR1 ENHRY and CDR2 SYGVKD. For the CDR3, the DNA is TGTGCCATCAGTCCACAGACAGGGGGTGGCACAGATACGCAGTATTTT. Its protein is CAISPQTGGGTDTQYF.

The rearrangement joins TRBV14 to TRBJ2-5; weak D call: TRBD1 (5 bases). Germline CDR1 is SGHDN and CDR2 is FVKESK. Between the trimmed V and J ends, which lost 5 bases and 4 bases, there was a span of 17 bases. This CDR3 has 15 amino acids. The CDR3 DNA is TGTGCCAGCAGCTCAAGCCACGCAGGGTTAGAGACCCAGTACTTC. It specifies CASSSSHAGLETQYF.

Notes on this clone: Other nucleotide sequences in the sample specify the same CDR3. CDR3 sequence reads: CASSLTLNTEAFF. The CDR3 DNA reads TGTGCCAGCAGCTTAACGCTGAACACTGAAGCTTTCTTT. The rearrangement links TRBV7-3 to TRBJ1-1, with D unresolved. Trimming removed 0 bases at V and 0 bases at J, with 2 bases between. The CDR3 contains 13 residues. Per the germline V gene, CDR1 is SGHTA and CDR2 is FQGTGA.

The chain carries TRBV7-9 and TRBJ1-1, with a tentative D call TRBD1 (5 bases). V was trimmed by 3 bases and J by 6 bases, leaving 11 bases between them. The CDR3 is made up of 13 amino acids. Germline lookup yields CDR1 SEHNR and CDR2 FQNEAQ (reference sequence). Here the CDR3 DNA reads TGTGCCAGCAGCTTCGTGCAGGGCTCTGAAGCTTTCTTT. Protein product: CASSFVQGSEAFF. Combining the CDR3 with reference TRBV7-9 and TRBJ1-1 gives the whole variable domain DTGVSQNPRHKITKRGQNVTFRCDPISEHNRLYWYRQTLGQGPEFLTYFQNEAQLEKSRLLSDRFSAERPKGSFSTLEIQRTEQGDSAMYLCASSFVQGSEAFFGQGTRLTVV.

The CDR3 region is CASSSTGEVTGELFF. The CDR3 DNA is TGCGCCAGCAGCTCCACAGGGGAGGTCACCGGGGAGCTGTTTTTT. The chain employs TRBV5-1 and TRBJ2-2; D is possibly TRBD1 (7 bases). The germline V and J ends were trimmed by 3 bases and 4 bases, with 13 bases remaining between them. Germline assignment: CDR1 SGHRS and CDR2 YFSETQ. The CDR3 loop spans 15 amino acids. The full variable domain, its missing parts supplied by reference TRBV5-1 and TRBJ2-2, is KAGVTQTPRYLIKTRGQQVTLSCSPISGHRSVSWYQQTPGQGLQFLFEYFSETQRNKGNFPGRFSGRQFSNSRSEMNVSTLELGDSALYLCASSSTGEVTGELFFGEGSRLTVL.

V is TRBV19 and J is TRBJ2-7; 7 bases line up with TRBD1. Germline CDR1 LNHDA, CDR2 SQIVND (reference sequence). This CDR3 comprises 13 residues. V trimming: 5 bases; J trimming: 3 bases; junction bases outside the gene matches: 4. CDR3 sequence (DNA): TGTGCCAGTAGTTTACGACAGGGCTACGAGCAGTACTTC. Translated: CASSLRQGYEQYF.

This sequence joins TRBV2 and TRBJ2-1; TRBD2 matches at 7 bases. The germline CDR1 and CDR2 sequences are SNHLY and FYNNEI. The CDR3 contains 15 residues. The V and J ends lost 2 bases and 4 bases, in that order; junction bases with no gene match: 5. CDR3 residues: CASSETGGVYNEQFF. The DNA for the CDR3 is TGTGCCAGCAGTGAAACTGGGGGGGTATACAATGAGCAGTTCTTC.

The chain is built from TRBV5-1 and TRBJ1-2, with 8 bases lining up with TRBD1. V shed 1 base, J shed 6 bases, and the junction held 5 bases outside the gene matches. This CDR3 is built from 14 residues. Germline V gene data show CDR1 as SGHRS and CDR2 as YFSETQ. The CDR3 sequence is CASSLRQGADGYTF. The CDR3 DNA reads as TGCGCCAGCAGCTTGCGGCAGGGGGCGGATGGCTACACCTTC.

The chain is built from TRBV2 and TRBJ2-5; 10 bases map to TRBD2. This CDR3 spans 16 amino acids. The V gene's germline CDR1 is SNHLY and CDR2 FYNNEI. The V and J ends lost 5 bases and 4 bases, in that order; junction bases with no gene match: 10. The CDR3 here is CASSPSGGDLSETQYF. CDR3 nucleotide sequence: TGTGCCAGCAGTCCCAGCGGGGGGGATCTTTCAGAGACCCAGTACTTC.

This sequence joins TRBV4-3 and TRBJ2-2, with 10 bases fitting TRBD2. Germline assignment: CDR1 LGHNA and CDR2 YSLEER. V shed 0 bases and J 2 bases; nucleotides not matched to a gene: 6. This CDR3 has 18 amino acids. CDR3 bases: TGCGCCAGCAGCCAAGATTGGGTAGCGGGGGGAAACACCGGGGAGCTGTTTTTT. Amino acids: CASSQDWVAGGNTGELFF.

The V call is TRBV6-5, the J call TRBJ1-6; 7 bases match TRBD1. The trim removed 6 bases at V and 8 bases at J, leaving 7 bases unmatched. The CDR3 spans 14 residues. Germline lookup yields CDR1 MNHEY and CDR2 SVGAGI. The CDR3 is CASSETGRDSPLHF. CDR3 nucleotides: TGTGCCAGCAGCGAGACAGGGAGAGATTCACCCCTCCACTTT.

The J gene is TRBJ2-1, the V gene TRBV7-9; no firm D call. The germline V gene has CDR1 SEHNR and CDR2 FQNEAQ (reference sequence). The CDR3 has 13 residues. V was clipped by 5 bases and J by 5 bases, with 10 bases between them. CDR3 sequence (DNA): TGTGCCAGCAGCCCCTCAGAGAACAATGAGCAGTTCTTC. It yields the protein CASSPSENNEQFF. The full variable domain, its missing parts supplied by reference TRBV7-9 and TRBJ2-1, is DTGVSQNPRHKITKRGQNVTFRCDPISEHNRLYWYRQTLGQGPEFLTYFQNEAQLEKSRLLSDRFSAERPKGSFSTLEIQRTEQGDSAMYLCASSPSENNEQFFGPGTRLTVL.

V usage is TRBV19 and J usage is TRBJ1-2; possible D gene TRBD1, 5 bases. Looked up from germline, CDR1 is LNHDA and CDR2 is SQIVND (reference sequence). There are 15 residues in the CDR3. Trimming removed 7 bases at V and 3 bases at J, with 18 bases between. The CDR3 bases are TGTGCCAGTACCCTGGGGGGAGAATCGGACTATGGCTACACCTTC. Its protein is CASTLGGESDYGYTF.

The rearrangement uses TRBV4-3 and TRBJ1-2; possible D gene TRBD1, 6 bases. Germline V CDR1 and CDR2: LGHNA, YSLEER. The CDR3 sequence is 15 residues long. The germline V and J ends were trimmed by 1 base and 2 bases, with 11 bases remaining between them. The CDR3 here is CASSQANTGNYGYTF. The CDR3 coding sequence is TGCGCCAGCAGCCAAGCTAACACAGGGAACTATGGCTACACCTTC.

The CDR3 here is CASSPGGGQNTQYF. DNA for the CDR3: TGTGCCAGCAGCCCTGGTGGTGGCCAGAATACGCAGTATTTT. The chain is built from TRBV11-3 and TRBJ2-3; no definite D call. Germline V gene data show CDR1 as SGHNT and CDR2 as YENEEA. V dropped 5 bases and J dropped 7 bases, with 16 bases sitting between them. The CDR3 spans 14 residues.

CDR3 sequence reads: CASSSSRTGENNEQFF. The CDR3, as DNA: TGTGCCAGCAGCAGCTCGCGGACAGGGGAAAACAATGAGCAGTTCTTC. The chain employs TRBV2 and TRBJ2-1; 9 positions agree with TRBD1. CDR1 and CDR2 (germline): SNHLY, FYNNEI. The CDR3 consists of 16 residues. Trimming removed 6 bases from V and 5 bases from J; junction bases left unmatched: 11. The whole variable domain, remainder taken from reference TRBV2 and TRBJ2-1, is EPEVTQTPSHQVTQMGQEVILRCVPISNHLYFYWYRQILGQKVEFLVSFYNNEISEKSEIFDDQFSVERPDGSNFTLKIRSTKLEDSAMYFCASSSSRTGENNEQFFGPGTRLTVL.

The chain is built from TRBV6-5 and TRBJ1-1; D not resolved. V lost 4 bases, J lost 0 bases, and 9 bases lay in between. The CDR3 sequence is 14 residues long. The germline V gene encodes CDR1 MNHEY and CDR2 SVGAGI. The CDR3 spells CASSSNIMNTEAFF. The CDR3 DNA is TGTGCCAGCAGTTCAAATATCATGAACACTGAAGCTTTCTTT.

A single count supports this clone. The genes are TRBV27 and TRBJ2-1; D is unclear. This CDR3 region has 11 residues. CDR1 MNHEY and CDR2 SMNVEV come from the germline V gene (reference sequence). The germline V and J ends were trimmed by 5 bases and 5 bases, with 4 bases remaining between them. The CDR3 protein is CASSLNNEQFF. In nucleotides, the CDR3 is TGTGCCAGCAGTCTCAACAATGAGCAGTTCTTC.

The rearrangement joins TRBV5-1 to TRBJ2-3; TRBD1 agrees at 7 bases. Unmatched junction bases numbered 8, after V lost 4 bases and J lost 6 bases. Germline V gene lookup returns CDR1 SGHRS and CDR2 YFSETQ. The CDR3 contains 14 residues. CDR3 DNA sequence: TGCGCCAGCAGCCAACAGGGGCTATTCGATACGCAGTATTTT. As protein: CASSQQGLFDTQYF.